This T cell receptor beta chain was identified during a study of blood T cells in healthy people across ages. Looked up from germline, CDR1 is SEHNR and CDR2 is FQNEAQ (reference sequence). This CDR3 contains 15 residues. Findings and caveats of the study: Researchers deemed the diversity estimates from one million T cells underestimates. Fewer expanded clones and more diversity marked long-lived versus aged donors.

Using a J-beta primer mix together with a sample-barcoded 5' primer, a second PCR was run for roughly 6 to 12 cycles. Each CDR3 protein is one row after TCRdb ran MiXCR on the 5' RACE reads. This table holds about 680,000 distinct CDR3 sequences, 49% found once. This clonotype occurred once. The target antigen is unknown. One junction end disagrees with the germline gene, perhaps due to a read error. The TCR was taken from a woman aged 55 to 70 in good health. The specimen sequenced was blood. The chain carries TRBV7-9 and TRBJ2-7; tentatively, D is TRBD2 (5 bases). CDR3: CASSLAQVRSYEQYF. DNA of the CDR3: TGTGCCAGCAGCCTAGCTCAGGTTCGCTCCTACGAGCAGTACTTC.